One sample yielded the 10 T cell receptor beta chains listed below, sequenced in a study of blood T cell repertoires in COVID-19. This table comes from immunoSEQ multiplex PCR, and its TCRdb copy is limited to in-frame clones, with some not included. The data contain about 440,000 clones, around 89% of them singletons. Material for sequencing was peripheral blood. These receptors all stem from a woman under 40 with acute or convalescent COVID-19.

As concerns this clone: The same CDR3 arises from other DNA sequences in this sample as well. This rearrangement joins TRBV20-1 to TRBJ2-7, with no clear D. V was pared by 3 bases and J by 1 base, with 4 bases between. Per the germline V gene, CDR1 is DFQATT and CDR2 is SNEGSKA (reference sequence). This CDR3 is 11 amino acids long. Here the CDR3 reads CSASSSYEQYF. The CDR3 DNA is TGCAGTGCTAGTTCTTCCTACGAGCAGTACTTC.

CDR3 protein: CASRRNQNLAMYNEQFF. The CDR3 DNA reads TGCGCCAGCAGACGCAACCAAAACTTAGCTATGTACAATGAGCAGTTCTTC. The V call is TRBV4-1, the J call TRBJ2-1, with no clear D. The germline V gene has CDR1 MGHRA and CDR2 YSYEKL. The CDR3 spans 17 residues. V lost 6 bases and J lost 4, with 22 bases in between.

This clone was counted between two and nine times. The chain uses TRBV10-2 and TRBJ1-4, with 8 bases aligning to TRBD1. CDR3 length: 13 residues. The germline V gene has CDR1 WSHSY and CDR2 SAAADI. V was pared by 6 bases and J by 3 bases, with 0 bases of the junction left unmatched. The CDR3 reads CASRTGANEKLFF. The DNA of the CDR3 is TGCGCCAGCAGGACAGGGGCTAATGAAAAACTGTTTTTT.

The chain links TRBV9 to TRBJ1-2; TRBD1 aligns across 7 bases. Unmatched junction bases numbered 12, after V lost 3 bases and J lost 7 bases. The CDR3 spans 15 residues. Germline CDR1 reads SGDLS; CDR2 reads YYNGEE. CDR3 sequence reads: CASSAGLTGVGGYTF. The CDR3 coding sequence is TGTGCCAGCAGCGCCGGCCTCACAGGGGTAGGTGGCTACACCTTC.

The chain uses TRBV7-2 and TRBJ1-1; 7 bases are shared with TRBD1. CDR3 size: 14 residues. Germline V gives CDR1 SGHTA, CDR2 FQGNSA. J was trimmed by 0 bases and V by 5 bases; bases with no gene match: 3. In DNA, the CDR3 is TGTGCCAGCAGCCGGGACAGATTGAACACTGAAGCTTTCTTT. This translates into CASSRDRLNTEAFF. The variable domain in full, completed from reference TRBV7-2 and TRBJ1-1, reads GAGVSQSPSNKVTEKGKDVELRCDPISGHTALYWYRQSLGQGLEFLIYFQGNSAPDKSGLPSDRFSAERTGGSVSTLTIQRTQQEDSAVYLCASSRDRLNTEAFFGQGTRLTVV.

Here the CDR3 reads CASTAIGGVEQFF. In DNA, the CDR3 is TGTGCCAGCACCGCTATAGGGGGGGTTGAGCAGTTCTTC. The J gene is TRBJ2-1, the V gene TRBV11-2; perhaps TRBD2 as D (7 bases). Looked up from germline, CDR1 is SGHAT and CDR2 is FQNNGV. This CDR3 region has 13 residues. Between the trimmed V and J ends, which lost 7 bases and 9 bases, there was a span of 16 bases.

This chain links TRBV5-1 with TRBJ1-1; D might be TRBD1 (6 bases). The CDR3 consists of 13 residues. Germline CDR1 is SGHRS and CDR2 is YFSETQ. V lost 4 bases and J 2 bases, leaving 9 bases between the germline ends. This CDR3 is CASSRQANTEAFF. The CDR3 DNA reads TGCGCCAGCAGCCGACAGGCCAACACTGAAGCTTTCTTT.

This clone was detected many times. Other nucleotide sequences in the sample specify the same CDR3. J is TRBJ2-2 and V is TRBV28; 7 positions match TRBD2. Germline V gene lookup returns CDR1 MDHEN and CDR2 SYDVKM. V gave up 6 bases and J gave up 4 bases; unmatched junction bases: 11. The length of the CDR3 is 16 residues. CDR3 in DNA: TGTGCCAGCAGCCCGATCGTGGGCGGGGGCACCGGGGAGCTGTTTTTT. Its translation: CASSPIVGGGTGELFF.

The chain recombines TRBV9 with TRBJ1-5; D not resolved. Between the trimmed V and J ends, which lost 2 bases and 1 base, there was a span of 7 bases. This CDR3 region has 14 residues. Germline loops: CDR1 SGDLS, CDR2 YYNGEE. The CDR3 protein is CASSVEGSNQPQHF. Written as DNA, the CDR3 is TGTGCCAGCAGCGTGGAGGGAAGCAATCAGCCCCAGCATTTT.

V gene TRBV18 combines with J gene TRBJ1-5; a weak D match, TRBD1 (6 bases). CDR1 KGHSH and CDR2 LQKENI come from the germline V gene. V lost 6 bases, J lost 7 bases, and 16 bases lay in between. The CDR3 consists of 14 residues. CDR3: CASSKDRGQQPQHF. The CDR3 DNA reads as TGTGCCAGCTCTAAGGACAGAGGCCAACAGCCCCAGCATTTT. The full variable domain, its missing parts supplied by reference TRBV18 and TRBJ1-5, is NAGVMQNPRHLVRRRGQEARLRCSPMKGHSHVYWYRQLPEEGLKFMVYLQKENIIDESGMPKERFSAEFPKEGPSILRIQQVVRGDSAAYFCASSKDRGQQPQHFGDGTRLSIL.